A single sample gave rise to the 13 T cell receptor beta chains below, sequenced in a study of kidney transplant recipient with SARS-CoV-2 infection. TCRdb processed the reads anew with MiXCR; each CDR3 protein has one entry. The data show 200,000 to 300,000 distinct CDR3 sequences, about 30% seen once. Sequences were derived from a blood sample, sampled at baseline and on day 111 from a kidney transplant recipient. These receptors were taken from a male patient in his 30s who had COVID-19 and was a kidney transplant recipient. T cells may partly derive from the graft donor.

This clonotype was seen ten or more times. V and J are TRBV11-2 and TRBJ1-2; D perhaps matches TRBD1 (6 bases). CDR1 and CDR2 from the germline V gene are SGHAT and FQNNGV. V lost 5 bases to trimming and J lost 0 bases, with 16 bases between them. The CDR3 runs 16 residues. As DNA, the CDR3 is TGTGCCAGCAGCGGAAATGACAGGCTGCCTAACTATGGCTACACCTTC. Its translation is CASSGNDRLPNYGYTF.

This clonotype was picked up many times. The gene calls are TRBV4-1 and TRBJ2-2; possible D gene TRBD2, 5 bases. The CDR3 runs 16 residues. Germline V gives CDR1 MGHRA, CDR2 YSYEKL. V was pared by 0 bases and J by 7 bases, with 15 bases between. The CDR3 DNA reads as TGCGCCAGCAGCCAAGATCAAGGTGGGAGTTTCGGGGAGCTGTTTTTT. This translates into CASSQDQGGSFGELFF.

This clonotype was seen ten or more times. CDR3 loop: CASSRRHNEKLFF. CDR3 sequence (DNA): TGTGCCAGTAGTCGGAGACATAATGAAAAACTGTTTTTT. The J gene is TRBJ1-4, the V gene TRBV19; D call uncertain. Trimming stripped 5 bases from V and 4 bases from J, with 8 bases between. The germline V gene has CDR1 LNHDA and CDR2 SQIVND (reference sequence). The CDR3 sequence is 13 residues long.

The chain has TRBV7-7 and TRBJ2-6; D uncertain. Trimming stripped 5 bases from V and 5 bases from J, with 16 bases between. The germline CDR1 and CDR2 sequences are SSHAT and FNYEAQ (reference sequence). The CDR3 totals 16 residues. The CDR3 DNA sequence: TGTGCCAGCAGCATTATGCCACAAAGTCGGGCCAACGTCCTGACTTTC. Its translation: CASSIMPQSRANVLTF.

This clonotype showed up many times. The rearrangement uses TRBV3-1 and TRBJ2-3, with 15 positions matching TRBD2. Germline CDR1 is LGHDT and CDR2 is YNNKEL (reference sequence). There are 18 residues in the CDR3. Unmatched junction bases numbered 5, after V lost 0 bases and J lost 4 bases. In DNA, the CDR3 is TGTGCCAGCAGCCAAGATGGACTAGCGGGGGGGCCCCCAGATACGCAGTATTTT. Its translation: CASSQDGLAGGPPDTQYF.

This clonotype has ten or more counts. The chain has TRBV27 and TRBJ1-2; D is perhaps TRBD1 (5 bases). The CDR3 runs to 13 residues. The V end was cut by 5 bases, the J end by 4 bases, with 11 bases between. Germline CDR1 is MNHEY and CDR2 is SMNVEV (reference sequence). Here the CDR3 DNA reads TGTGCCAGCAGTCCACGTCAGGGCTATGGCTACACCTTC. Amino acid sequence: CASSPRQGYGYTF.

This clonotype has a count of ten or more. This chain joins TRBV6-1 and TRBJ2-5, with TRBD1 matching 9 bases. Unmatched junction bases numbered 5, after V lost 4 bases and J lost 2 bases. CDR1 MNHNS and CDR2 SASEGT come from the germline V gene. The CDR3 sequence is 15 residues long. The CDR3 spells CASSAYGTGQETQYF. The CDR3 coding sequence is TGTGCCAGCAGTGCTTACGGGACAGGGCAAGAGACCCAGTACTTC.

This clonotype was counted many times. The chain couples TRBV9 to TRBJ2-2; D not resolved. V was shortened by 4 bases and J by 0 bases, with 4 bases between the two germline ends. The CDR3 consists of 13 residues. Germline CDR1 reads SGDLS; CDR2 reads YYNGEE. In DNA, the CDR3 is TGTGCCAGCAGCACCTCGAACACCGGGGAGCTGTTTTTT. Protein product: CASSTSNTGELFF.

The gene calls are TRBV21-1 and TRBJ2-3. TRBV21-1 counts as a pseudogene. The CDR3 sequence is 17 residues long. CDR3 region: CASSGWIATVMQDTQYF. CDR3 DNA sequence: TGTGCCAGCAGCGGTTGGATAGCTACAGTCATGCAAGATACGCAGTATTTT.

This clonotype was seen repeatedly, ten times or more. The chain's CDR3 is CASSRDVSLAYEQYF. CDR3 sequence (DNA): TGCGCCAGCAGCCGCGACGTATCCCTAGCCTACGAGCAGTACTTC. The V and J genes are TRBV5-1 and TRBJ2-7; no clear D gene. The CDR3 totals 15 residues. CDR1 and CDR2 (germline): SGHRS, YFSETQ. V was clipped by 4 bases and J by 2 bases, with 16 bases between them.

About this clonotype: A much more abundant neighbour one base away suggests this may be a read error. The chain links TRBV3-1 to TRBJ1-4; D gene uncertain. CDR1 is LGHDT, CDR2 YNNKEL, per germline (reference sequence). The CDR3 spans 14 residues. Trimming took off 4 bases at V and 8 bases at J, with 14 bases between the two ends. The CDR3 is CASSRGRSREKLFF. The DNA of the CDR3 is TGTGCCAGCAGCCGAGGGCGGTCACGGGAAAAACTGTTTTTT.

Concerning this clonotype: Since a much larger clone is just one base distant, this may be a read error. The chain couples TRBV6-1 to TRBJ1-3; 8 bases align to TRBD1. This CDR3 spans 17 amino acids. Losses at the gene ends were 8 bases for V and 4 bases for J; bases not matched to a gene: 16. Germline V gene lookup returns CDR1 MNHNS and CDR2 SASEGT. CDR3 nucleotide sequence: TGTGCCAGCGGCCGGACAGGGAATAAGGGTTCCGGAAACACCATATATTTT. Protein product: CASGRTGNKGSGNTIYF.

This clonotype was observed at least ten times. The CDR3 region is CSARDTQGALGSPLHF. The CDR3 DNA sequence: TGCAGTGCTAGAGATACGCAGGGGGCCTTGGGTTCACCCCTCCACTTT. J is TRBJ1-6 and V is TRBV20-1; 8 bases align to TRBD1. Trimming took 0 bases from V and 9 from J; bases not matched to a gene: 10. Germline lookup yields CDR1 DFQATT and CDR2 SNEGSKA (reference sequence). The CDR3 has 16 amino acids.